The 26 T cell receptor beta chains presented below share a single source sample, sequenced in a study of shared clonotypes between healthy human individuals. Libraries were prepared by immunoSEQ multiplex PCR; TCRdb keeps only in-frame clonotypes and omits some of them. The table includes some 1 million clones, roughly 75% detected once. The sample taken for sequencing was memory CD4+ T cells sorted from blood. Subset in this sample: CD45RA-negative fraction. The source is a man between 18 and 35 years old in good health.

This clone was recorded only once. This chain links TRBV23-1 with TRBJ1-6, with 8 bases aligning to TRBD1. TRBV23-1 is flagged as an ORF with uncertain function. The CDR3 runs to 19 residues. Trimming cost V 1 base and J 7 bases; bases outside gene matches: 15. CDR3 protein: CASSQLGRLQQGENSPLHF. The CDR3 DNA follows: TGCGCCAGCAGTCAATTAGGAAGGCTCCAACAGGGGGAGAATTCACCCCTCCACTTT.

The chain employs TRBV30 and TRBJ2-1; D tentatively fits TRBD1 or TRBD2 (5 bases each). Trimming took off 6 bases at V and 4 bases at J, with 16 bases between the two ends. The CDR3 extends over 14 amino acids. Germline V gene sequence: CDR1 GTSNPN, CDR2 SVGIG (reference sequence). The CDR3, as DNA: TGTGCCTGCTCCGTGGGACGAGGGTACAATGAGCAGTTCTTC. Its translation: CACSVGRGYNEQFF.

This clone occurred a few times. V and J are TRBV10-1 and TRBJ1-1, with a tentative D call TRBD1 (5 bases). The CDR3 runs to 13 residues. Per the germline V gene, CDR1 is WNHNN and CDR2 is SYGVQD (reference sequence). The V end lost 4 bases, the J end lost 4 bases, and 10 bases lay between the germline ends. Here the CDR3 reads CASSAGWSTEAFF. The CDR3 DNA is TGCGCCAGCAGTGCAGGGTGGTCCACTGAAGCTTTCTTT.

V gene TRBV13 combines with J gene TRBJ2-1; 13 positions match TRBD2. CDR1 PRHDT and CDR2 FYEKMQ come from the germline V gene (reference sequence). The CDR3 extends over 17 amino acids. With V trimmed by 5 bases and J by 8 bases, 12 bases remained unmatched. The CDR3 nucleotides read TGTGCCAGCAGCGCCCGACTAGCGGGGGGACTGACGGATGAGCAGTTCTTC. It specifies CASSARLAGGLTDEQFF.

This CDR3 is CASSLGTRGTDTQYF. DNA of the CDR3: TGTGCCAGCAGCCTCGGGACCAGAGGCACAGATACGCAGTATTTT. J is TRBJ2-3 and V is TRBV6-6; either TRBD1 or TRBD2 may fit D (5 bases each). This CDR3 region has 15 residues. CDR1 is MNHNY and CDR2 is SVGAGI in the germline V gene (reference sequence). The V end lost 6 bases, the J end lost 1 base, and 14 bases lay between the germline ends.

V is TRBV7-3 and J is TRBJ2-2; D remains unclear. The CDR3 covers 13 residues. V lost 4 bases and J 5 bases, leaving 8 bases between the germline ends. CDR1 is SGHTA, CDR2 FQGTGA, per germline. This CDR3 is CASSYKNTGELFF. CDR3 DNA: TGTGCCAGCAGCTACAAAAATACCGGGGAGCTGTTTTTT.

This clone has just a few counts. This chain uses TRBV18 with TRBJ1-6; D is unclear. V was pared by 6 bases and J by 11 bases, with 17 bases between. This CDR3 is 14 amino acids long. Per the germline V gene, CDR1 is KGHSH and CDR2 is LQKENI. For the CDR3, the DNA is TGTGCCAGCTCCCTGGAAAAGTCCACGACACCCCTCCACTTT. Protein sequence: CASSLEKSTTPLHF.

This chain uses TRBV7-2 with TRBJ2-5; 9 bases are shared with TRBD2. Germline V gene sequence: CDR1 SGHTA, CDR2 FQGNSA. The CDR3 runs to 15 residues. The V segment lost 3 bases and the J segment 5 bases; nucleotides outside the gene matches: 7. The CDR3 reads CASSFSGRGLETQYF. The CDR3 DNA reads as TGTGCCAGCAGCTTTAGCGGGAGAGGCTTGGAGACCCAGTACTTC.

Of note for this clone: Additional DNA sequences in this sample encode the identical CDR3. The chain is built from TRBV5-1 and TRBJ1-2, with D perhaps TRBD1 (5 bases). The germline CDR1 and CDR2 sequences are SGHRS and YFSETQ. V shed 4 bases and J shed 0 bases, with 10 bases lying between them. The CDR3 is 14 amino acids. Written as DNA, the CDR3 is TGCGCCAGCAGCCCCGGGACTGCTAACTATGGCTACACCTTC. This encodes CASSPGTANYGYTF.

The V and J genes are TRBV7-9 and TRBJ2-2; TRBD2 agrees at 10 bases. Germline trimming cut 4 bases from V and 1 base from J; bases unmatched to any gene: 3. CDR3 size: 16 residues. The germline V gene encodes CDR1 SEHNR and CDR2 FQNEAQ (reference sequence). The CDR3 region is CASSSRTSGNTGELFF. CDR3 DNA sequence: TGTGCCAGCAGCTCTCGGACTAGCGGGAACACCGGGGAGCTGTTTTTT.

Notes on this clone: This sample includes further DNA sequences coding for the same CDR3. This rearrangement joins TRBV20-1 to TRBJ2-5; D gene ambiguous. V was cut by 1 base and J by 5 bases, with 5 bases left in between. There are 11 residues in the CDR3. CDR1 DFQATT and CDR2 SNEGSKA come from the germline V gene (reference sequence). CDR3 sequence reads: CSARVGETQYF. The DNA for the CDR3 is TGCAGTGCTAGAGTTGGTGAGACCCAGTACTTC.

The count of this clone is one. The chain uses TRBV6-1 and TRBJ1-5; a possible D gene is TRBD1 (5 bases). Deletions cut 4 bases from V and 2 bases from J, with 12 bases between. Germline V gene sequence: CDR1 MNHNS, CDR2 SASEGT. This CDR3 comprises 15 residues. The CDR3 sequence: CASSAGLQGNQPQHF. The CDR3 DNA sequence: TGTGCCAGCAGTGCAGGGTTACAGGGCAATCAGCCCCAGCATTTT.

The chain has TRBV10-3 and TRBJ2-7; D might be TRBD2 (6 bases). The V gene's germline CDR1 is ENHRY and CDR2 SYGVKD. The CDR3 totals 14 residues. V gave up 5 bases and J gave up 4 bases, with 15 bases separating them. The CDR3 reads CAISTPGTQYEQYF. In nucleotides, the CDR3 is TGTGCCATCAGTACCCCAGGGACTCAGTACGAGCAGTACTTC.

The chain uses TRBV7-2 and TRBJ2-3; D is possibly TRBD2 (5 bases). V was trimmed by 1 base and J by 0 bases, leaving 14 bases between them. The V gene's germline CDR1 is SGHTA and CDR2 FQGNSA. The CDR3 loop spans 17 amino acids. The CDR3 DNA reads TGTGCCAGCAGCTTAGGGTTCGGTGGCGGGAGCACAGATACGCAGTATTTT. Translating it yields CASSLGFGGGSTDTQYF.

The count of this clone is one. V gene TRBV6-5 combines with J gene TRBJ1-2; a possible D gene is TRBD1 (5 bases). Trimming took off 7 bases at V and 7 bases at J, with 10 bases between the two ends. Germline loops: CDR1 MNHEY, CDR2 SVGAGI. The CDR3 runs 11 residues. CDR3 DNA sequence: TGTGCCAGCACCCAAGGGGTTGGCTACACCTTC. Translation gives CASTQGVGYTF.

The chain employs TRBV5-6 and TRBJ1-6; D not certain. The CDR3 has 15 amino acids. The germline V and J ends were trimmed by 3 bases and 3 bases, with 10 bases remaining between them. Germline V gene data show CDR1 as SGHDT and CDR2 as YYEEEE. Written as DNA, the CDR3 is TGTGCCAGCAGCTCACCCCGAGACTATAATTCACCCCTCCACTTT. Translated, it gives CASSSPRDYNSPLHF.

This chain links TRBV11-2 with TRBJ1-3, with no clear D. CDR3 length: 15 amino acids. V lost 1 base and J 4 bases, leaving 11 bases between the germline ends. Looked up from germline, CDR1 is SGHAT and CDR2 is FQNNGV. CDR3 residues: CASSLGSLSGNTIYF. The CDR3 coding sequence is TGTGCCAGCAGCTTAGGCAGTTTATCGGGAAACACCATATATTTT.

V gene TRBV6-1 combines with J gene TRBJ2-5; the D gene could be TRBD1 or TRBD2 (5 bases each). The CDR3 is 14 residues long. In germline, CDR1 is MNHNS, CDR2 SASEGT. Trimming removed 4 bases from V and 4 bases from J, with 13 bases in between. DNA for the CDR3: TGTGCCAGCAGTGCTGACGGGGCCGGAGAGACCCAGTACTTC. This translates into CASSADGAGETQYF.

The table lists this clone with a count of one. The V and J genes are TRBV6-1 and TRBJ1-4, with D maybe TRBD1 (5 bases). The V gene's germline CDR1 is MNHNS and CDR2 SASEGT. This CDR3 is built from 14 residues. V was clipped by 1 base and J by 4 bases, with 7 bases between them. The CDR3 bases are TGTGCCAGCAGTGAAGGGGGCTATAATGAAAAACTGTTTTTT. Translation: CASSEGGYNEKLFF.

The sample holds a few counts of this clone. The chain links TRBV11-2 to TRBJ1-4, with D tentatively TRBD1 (6 bases). V was trimmed by 5 bases and J by 5 bases, leaving 15 bases between them. CDR3 length: 15 residues. Germline loops: CDR1 SGHAT, CDR2 FQNNGV. The CDR3 loop reads CASSGRTGLNEKLFF. The CDR3 DNA follows: TGTGCCAGCAGCGGGAGAACAGGGCTGAATGAAAAACTGTTTTTT.

The V call is TRBV2, the J call TRBJ2-1; D remains ambiguous. V was trimmed by 8 bases and J by 0 bases, leaving 8 bases between them. Germline V CDR1 and CDR2: SNHLY, FYNNEI. The CDR3 has 13 residues. The CDR3, as DNA: TGTGCCAGCCAGCAGAGCTCCTACAATGAGCAGTTCTTC. This translates into CASQQSSYNEQFF.

The rearrangement links TRBV4-1 to TRBJ1-2; tentatively, D is TRBD1 (5 bases). In germline, CDR1 is MGHRA, CDR2 YSYEKL. This CDR3 comprises 14 residues. The V end was cut by 2 bases, the J end by 4 bases, with 11 bases between. The CDR3 protein is CASSQQTDPYGYTF. CDR3 coding DNA: TGCGCCAGCAGCCAACAGACAGATCCCTATGGCTACACCTTC.

This clone was found a few times. This chain's CDR3 is CASRDTSERQGKGNTEAFF. The CDR3 DNA follows: TGTGCCAGCAGGGATACATCGGAGAGACAGGGCAAGGGGAACACTGAAGCTTTCTTT. The chain links TRBV7-9 to TRBJ1-1, with 7 bases matching TRBD1. J was trimmed by 1 base and V by 6 bases; bases with no gene match: 20. CDR1 and CDR2 from the germline V gene are SEHNR and FQNEAQ (reference sequence). CDR3 size: 19 residues. Using reference TRBV7-9 and TRBJ1-1 for the parts outside the CDR3, the full variable domain is DTGVSQNPRHKITKRGQNVTFRCDPISEHNRLYWYRQTLGQGPEFLTYFQNEAQLEKSRLLSDRFSAERPKGSFSTLEIQRTEQGDSAMYLCASRDTSERQGKGNTEAFFGQGTRLTVV.

In this sample, this clone turned up a few times. V and J are TRBV4-2 and TRBJ1-1; unclear D gene. V dropped 6 bases and J dropped 3 bases, with 8 bases sitting between them. The length of the CDR3 is 12 residues. Germline V gives CDR1 LGHNA, CDR2 YNFKEQ. CDR3 in DNA: TGTGCCAGCAGTCAGTTCGACACTGAAGCTTTCTTT. Its translation: CASSQFDTEAFF.

V usage is TRBV2 and J usage is TRBJ2-7, with 7 positions matching TRBD1. Unmatched junction bases numbered 7, after V lost 5 bases and J lost 0 bases. Germline V gene data show CDR1 as SNHLY and CDR2 as FYNNEI. The CDR3 runs to 15 residues. The CDR3 DNA is TGTGCCAGCAGTTTCGGGACAGTAAGCTCCTACGAGCAGTACTTC. It yields the protein CASSFGTVSSYEQYF.

The chain carries TRBV28 and TRBJ1-1, with D perhaps matching TRBD1 (6 bases). The CDR3 has 19 amino acids. Per germline, CDR1 MDHEN and CDR2 SYDVKM. The V and J ends lost 3 bases and 3 bases respectively, with 26 bases between them. CDR3 loop: CASSFFGRFGGGADTEAFF. The CDR3 DNA reads as TGTGCCAGCAGTTTTTTTGGTCGTTTTGGAGGGGGTGCGGACACTGAAGCTTTCTTT.